The source of this TCR beta chain is a study of blood T cell repertoires in COVID-19. V lost 3 bases and J 2 bases, leaving 25 bases between the germline ends. The CDR3 has 19 amino acids. CDR1 is SGDLS, CDR2 YYNGEE, per germline. Libraries were prepared by immunoSEQ multiplex PCR; TCRdb keeps only in-frame clonotypes and omits some of them. The data show roughly 250,000 clones, about 89% seen once. Sequencing was carried out using peripheral blood. This receptor was obtained from a woman in her 50s with acute or convalescent COVID-19. The J gene is TRBJ2-3, the V gene TRBV9, with D unclear. Written as DNA, the CDR3 is TGTGCCAGCAGCGGACAAGGCCTGTCCCCTTTCCTGTACACAGATACGCAGTATTTT. Encoded protein: CASSGQGLSPFLYTDTQYF.